The present T cell receptor (beta chain) was sequenced within a study of T cells in Graves' hyperthyroidism and ophthalmopathy. This clonotype was seen many times. As yet, its antigen is unknown. Study-wide results and limits: Most thyroid clonotypes with frequency above 0.001 were detected in blood.

CDR1 DFQATT and CDR2 SNEGSKA come from the germline V gene (reference sequence). CDR3 length: 13 residues. Between the trimmed V and J ends, which lost 6 bases and 2 bases, there was a span of 13 bases. Using RNA transcripts as the source, TCR beta CDR3 regions were amplified. RT-PCR in the first round (using the HTBI primer set) targeted the TCR CDR3. TCRdb used MiXCR to reprocess the multiplex PCR reads, holding one entry per CDR3 protein. The sample yields 250,000 to 350,000 distinct CDR3 sequences, over 15% seen once. The receptor's source is a woman aged 55-70 years with Graves' ophthalmopathy. The sample was blood. V and J are TRBV20-1 and TRBJ2-5; D call uncertain. CDR3 in amino acids: CSADAAAQETQYF. The CDR3 DNA sequence: TGCAGTGCCGACGCGGCAGCACAAGAGACCCAGTACTTC.